This T cell receptor beta chain was recorded in a study of T cells in Graves' hyperthyroidism and ophthalmopathy. This CDR3 region has 16 residues. Deletions cut 2 bases from V and 4 bases from J, with 16 bases between. Germline V gene data show CDR1 as KGHDR and CDR2 as SFDVKD. RNA transcripts provided the source from which TCR beta CDR3 regions were amplified. HTBI primers were used for first-round RT-PCR of the TCR CDR3. Via MiXCR, TCRdb re-called the multiplex PCR reads, giving one row per CDR3 protein. The sample yields more than 300,000 distinct CDR3 sequences, approximately 15% seen once. The sample taken for sequencing was blood. V and J are TRBV24-1 and TRBJ2-5; TRBD1 is a possible D gene (6 bases). This TCR came from a woman in her sixties or seventies with Graves' hyperthyroidism. CDR3 in DNA: TGTGCCACCAGTGATTACAGAACAGGGTCGGTAGAGACCCAGTACTTC. Translated: CATSDYRTGSVETQYF.